The TCR beta chain under discussion was sequenced for a study of metastatic and nonmetastatic thyroid tumors. TCRdb used MiXCR to call clones anew from the PCR reads. Of about 40,000 clones in the sample, around 16% are singletons; the top ten hold 3% to 4%. Details on this clone: At one end the junction does not follow the germline gene, possibly because of a read error.

Per germline, CDR1 DFQATT and CDR2 SNEGSKA (reference sequence). The CDR3 runs 15 residues. No treatment had been given to any patient before thyroid surgery. This clonotype was sampled from a female donor with papillary thyroid cancer or a benign thyroid nodule (not recorded which). Some clones in this sample may be carry-over from other donors' samples. The chain uses TRBV20-1 and TRBJ2-1; 11 bases align to TRBD2. Specimen: blood. For the CDR3, the DNA is TGCAGCCCTAAAACCGGGACTAGCGGCCACAATCAGCAGTTCTTC. Translated, it gives CSPKTGTSGHNQQFF.